This TCR beta chain emerged from a study of radiation and T cells in renal cell carcinoma. Study context: Nephrectomy followed 15 Gy stereotactic body radiation by 4 weeks. Whole-study findings and limits: Baseline intratumoral clonotype presence is unknown without pretreatment biopsies.

Measured with immunoSEQ multiplex PCR; TCRdb has only the in-frame clones, and not every one. The data contain around 94,000 clones, approximately 86% of them singletons. In germline, CDR1 is SEHNR, CDR2 FQNEAQ (reference sequence). V was clipped by 5 bases and J by 1 base, with 15 bases between them. The CDR3 consists of 16 residues. Time point defined: baseline pretreatment blood. Treatment indicated: 15 Gy SBRT to primary tumor, nephrectomy 4 weeks later. Note on this clone: The antigen is undetermined.

The clonotype was recovered from a man aged 45 to 65 with renal cell carcinoma. The rearrangement links TRBV7-9 to TRBJ2-1; the D is unclear. The sequenced sample was blood, obtained from a patient whose treatment included radiotherapy and nephrectomy. The CDR3 loop is CASSTLTAYSYNEQFF. The DNA for the CDR3 is TGTGCCAGCAGCACCCTGACGGCTTATTCCTACAATGAGCAGTTCTTC.